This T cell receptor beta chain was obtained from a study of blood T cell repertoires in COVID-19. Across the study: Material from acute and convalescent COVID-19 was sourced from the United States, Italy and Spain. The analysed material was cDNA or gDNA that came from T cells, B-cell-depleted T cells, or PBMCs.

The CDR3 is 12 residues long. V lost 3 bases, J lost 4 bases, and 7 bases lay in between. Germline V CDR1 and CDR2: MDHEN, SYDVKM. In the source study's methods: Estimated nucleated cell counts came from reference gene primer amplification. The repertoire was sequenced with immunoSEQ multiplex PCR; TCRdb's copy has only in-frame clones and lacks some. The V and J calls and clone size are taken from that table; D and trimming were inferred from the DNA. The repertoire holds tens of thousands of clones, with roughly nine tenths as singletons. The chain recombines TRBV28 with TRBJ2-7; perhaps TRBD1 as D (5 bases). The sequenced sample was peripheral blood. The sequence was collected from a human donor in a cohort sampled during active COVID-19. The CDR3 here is CASSFRGYEQYF. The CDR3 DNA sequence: TGTGCCAGCAGTTTTAGGGGATACGAGCAGTACTTC.